This TCR beta chain was captured by sequencing in a study of CD8+CD57+ T cells in acquired aplastic anemia. Turning to the study itself: DNA per sorted CD4+ or CD8+ sample ranged about 0.2 to 27.4 ug, averaging approximately 3.1 ug. Findings and limits, study-wide: Patients and controls shared twenty-nine CD8+ CDR3 sequences.

Trimming stripped 2 bases from V and 2 bases from J, with 6 bases between. The germline CDR1 and CDR2 sequences are KGHSY and FQNENV. The CDR3 spans 13 residues. Many counts were recorded for this clonotype. No antigen is known for it. Genomic DNA acted as the template from which TCR beta VDJ combination and CDR3 sequence profiling were carried out. Using its own MiXCR run on the reads, TCRdb lists one record per CDR3 protein. Of some 120,000 distinct CDR3 sequences listed, about 48% are singletons. The sequenced material came from sorted CD4+, CD8+, or CD8+CD57+ T cells (not recorded which) from PBMCs. The source is a human donor in good health, serving as a control. The gene calls are TRBV16 and TRBJ2-5; D gene ambiguous. Here the CDR3 DNA reads TGTGCCAGCAGCCAAAACCGACAAGAGACCCAGTACTTC. Its translation: CASSQNRQETQYF.